Listed below are T cell receptor beta chains from one sample, sequenced in a study of shared clonotypes between healthy human individuals. Here immunoSEQ multiplex PCR was the method, and the copy in TCRdb shows in-frame clones only, minus some. The table records some 2,100,000 clones, around 95% of them present only once. Specimen: naive CD4+ T cells sorted from blood. These receptors were collected from a man younger than 30 in good health. Both conserved end residues are part of each CDR3.

v_call cdr3_aa
TRBV2 CASRALVGQPQHF
TRBV6-1 CASTVAYNEQFF
TRBV5-1 CASSLEAGGKETQYF
TRBV19 CASSPGTAGANVLTF
TRBV7-9 CASSRDRQNTEAFF
TRBV6-5 CATRGEVYEQYF
TRBV5-6 CASSLGRNTEAFF
TRBV30 CAWSVIWTGDNEQFF
TRBV6-5 CASSYGPGQETQYF
TRBV11-1 CASSRGQGGYEQYF
TRBV11-2 CASSQRLTLLQETQYF
TRBV6-1 CASGTGISSYEQYF
TRBV5-1 CASSLPRDGQVKNIQYF
TRBV7-9 CASSYEETQYF
TRBV7-2 CASSLAGTSGSNEQFF
TRBV30 CAWSPPGQGPETQYF
TRBV11-2 CASSPATGTGGRIYHEQYF
TRBV30 CAWSSPPVNTEAFF
TRBV6-1 CASSGLGQTLTGELFF
TRBV6-6 CASTTLAGEIEQYF
TRBV10-3 CAISDATRGTDTQYF
TRBV5-1 CASSLDGTSGGYEQYF
TRBV18 CASSPSDQPQHF
TRBV6-1 CASSLDSYYEQYF
TRBV4-1 CASSQAQGINEKLFF
TRBV27 CASSFSVLPSGANVLTF
TRBV25-1 CASSPGQGLYF
TRBV30 CAFRDSYSNQPQHF
TRBV7-9 CASSLGTGVSNQPQHF